The next 18 T cell receptor beta chains were all read from a single sample in a study of T cell responses to AZD1222 COVID-19 vaccine. Sequencing was performed with immunoSEQ multiplex PCR; in TCRdb, only in-frame clones are kept and a portion is missing. Of over 40,000 clones detected, 65% to 85% appear once; the ten largest clones hold over 40%. This specimen consisted of peripheral blood, obtained on day 0 of AZD1222 vaccination. The receptors stem from an adult in good health.

This chain joins TRBV4-1 and TRBJ1-2; D gene uncertain. Germline V gene sequence: CDR1 MGHRA, CDR2 YSYEKL. The CDR3 spans 14 residues. The ends were cut back, 1 base at V and 2 bases at J, with 8 bases in the middle. CDR3 DNA sequence: TGCGCCAGCAGCCAAGCCTCGGGGAACTATGGCTACACCTTC. Its protein product is CASSQASGNYGYTF.

This sequence joins TRBV18 and TRBJ2-7; D could derive from TRBD1 or TRBD2 (5 bases each). The CDR3 has 13 amino acids. Trimming stripped 3 bases from V and 0 bases from J, with 6 bases between. The germline V gene has CDR1 KGHSH and CDR2 LQKENI. DNA of the CDR3: TGTGCCAGCTCACCGGGGACCTCCTACGAGCAGTACTTC. Translated, it gives CASSPGTSYEQYF.

V usage is TRBV7-6 and J usage is TRBJ2-1, with 11 nucleotides matching TRBD2. V gave up 5 bases and J gave up 2 bases; unmatched junction bases: 8. The CDR3 contains 17 residues. Germline values: CDR1 SGHVS, CDR2 FNYEAQ. DNA for the CDR3: TGTGCCAGCAGCCACATCCCACTAGCGGGAGCCTACAATGAGCAGTTCTTC. Amino acid sequence: CASSHIPLAGAYNEQFF.

V gene TRBV6-5 combines with J gene TRBJ1-3; TRBD1 might be the D (5 bases). The germline gives CDR1 MNHEY, CDR2 SVGAGI. The CDR3 has 14 amino acids. V was cut by 6 bases and J by 2 bases, with 11 bases left in between. The CDR3 DNA reads as TGTGCCAGCAGCAAAGGGGCGGCTGGAAACACCATATATTTT. Its protein is CASSKGAAGNTIYF.

V usage is TRBV4-2 and J usage is TRBJ2-2; TRBD1 agrees at 7 bases. This CDR3 has 14 amino acids. Germline assignment: CDR1 LGHNA and CDR2 YNFKEQ. Trimming took 3 bases from V and 5 from J; bases not matched to a gene: 3. CDR3 region: CASSHSTGTGELFF. CDR3 coding DNA: TGTGCCAGCAGCCACTCGACAGGGACCGGGGAGCTGTTTTTT.

J is TRBJ2-2 and V is TRBV11-3, with 7 bases matching TRBD2. The V and J ends lost 5 bases and 3 bases, in that order; junction bases with no gene match: 3. The CDR3 totals 14 residues. Looked up from germline, CDR1 is SGHNT and CDR2 is YENEEA. The DNA for the CDR3 is TGTGCCAGCAGCCCTCGGGGGGACACCGGGGAGCTGTTTTTT. Translated: CASSPRGDTGELFF.

V is TRBV7-8 and J is TRBJ1-3; the D gene is possibly TRBD1 (5 bases). The V gene's germline CDR1 is SGHVS and CDR2 FQNEAQ. Trimming cost V 9 bases and J 7 bases, with 19 bases left between them. The CDR3 sequence is 14 residues long. CDR3 sequence reads: CASSDTSYWNTIYF. In DNA, the CDR3 is TGTGCCAGTTCGGACACCTCTTATTGGAACACCATATATTTT.

J is TRBJ1-4 and V is TRBV6-5; the match to TRBD1 covers 7 bases. V shed 9 bases and J 8 bases; nucleotides not matched to a gene: 3. The CDR3 consists of 11 residues. In germline, CDR1 is MNHEY, CDR2 SVGAGI. CDR3 amino acids: CASTGEEKLFF. CDR3 nucleotide sequence: TGTGCCAGTACAGGGGAGGAAAAACTGTTTTTT.

This clone was observed once. The CDR3 DNA sequence: TGCAGTGCTAGTTGGCTAGCTGAAAATGAGCAGTTCTTC. Encoded protein: CSASWLAENEQFF. V usage is TRBV20-1 and J usage is TRBJ2-1; TRBD2 might be the D (5 bases). Germline-derived CDR1 and CDR2 are DFQATT and SNEGSKA (reference sequence). With 3 bases removed from V and 7 bases from J, the gap between germline ends came to 13 bases. This CDR3 comprises 13 residues.

The genes are TRBV5-6 and TRBJ2-3, with a possible D match to TRBD2 (6 bases). CDR1 is SGHDT, CDR2 YYEEEE, per germline. The CDR3 length is 15 residues. V shed 3 bases and J shed 0 bases, with 11 bases lying between them. CDR3 nucleotides: TGTGCCAGCAGCTCGGGACTCACAAGCACAGATACGCAGTATTTT. This sequence encodes CASSSGLTSTDTQYF.

The CDR3 region has the DNA TGCGCCAGCAGCGGAGGACAGGGGAGTTATGGCTACACCTTC. Amino acids: CASSGGQGSYGYTF. This chain uses TRBV5-1 with TRBJ1-2; TRBD1 agrees at 9 bases. CDR1 SGHRS and CDR2 YFSETQ come from the germline V gene. This CDR3 region has 14 residues. The ends lost 4 bases at V and 5 bases at J; junction bases unmatched: 6.

The chain combines TRBV28 with TRBJ1-5; TRBD1 matches at 9 bases. The CDR3 spans 15 residues. CDR1 and CDR2 from the germline V gene are MDHEN and SYDVKM. J gave up 6 bases and V 8 bases, and 11 bases lay outside the gene matches. CDR3 amino acids: CASLAQGARSQPQHF. The CDR3 DNA sequence: TGTGCCAGCCTCGCACAGGGGGCTCGAAGTCAGCCCCAGCATTTT.

This chain links TRBV7-9 with TRBJ2-1; D gene ambiguous. V shed 8 bases and J shed 0 bases, with 8 bases lying between them. This CDR3 contains 13 residues. CDR1 is SEHNR, CDR2 FQNEAQ, per germline (reference sequence). The CDR3 sequence is CASGRSSYNEQFF. CDR3 coding DNA: TGTGCCAGCGGAAGGAGCTCCTACAATGAGCAGTTCTTC.

The V and J genes are TRBV7-2 and TRBJ2-2; the D gene could be TRBD1 or TRBD2 (6 bases each). CDR1 and CDR2 (germline): SGHTA, FQGNSA. The CDR3 contains 16 residues. V was cut by 7 bases and J by 2 bases, with 17 bases left in between. The CDR3 DNA sequence: TGTGCCAGCAAGCTTAGTCTGGGGGGCAACACCGGGGAGCTGTTTTTT. This codes for CASKLSLGGNTGELFF.

The V call is TRBV5-1, the J call TRBJ1-2; D is possibly TRBD1 (5 bases). The CDR3 covers 13 residues. V lost 0 bases, J lost 8 bases, and 11 bases lay in between. CDR1 is SGHRS and CDR2 is YFSETQ in the germline V gene. DNA of the CDR3: TGCGCCAGCAGCTTGGACAGTGGGGGAGGCTACACCTTC. Amino acid sequence: CASSLDSGGGYTF.

The chain carries TRBV28 and TRBJ2-3, with D unresolved. There are 15 residues in the CDR3. Trimming pared 3 bases from V and 2 bases from J, leaving 12 bases between. Looked up from germline, CDR1 is MDHEN and CDR2 is SYDVKM. CDR3 region: CASSLRSVLTDTQYF. CDR3 in DNA: TGTGCCAGCAGTTTGAGGAGTGTGCTCACAGATACGCAGTATTTT.

V gene TRBV4-3 combines with J gene TRBJ2-3; no clear D gene. The V and J ends lost 1 base and 0 bases respectively, with 11 bases between them. The CDR3 has 16 residues. Germline V CDR1 and CDR2: LGHNA, YSLEER. This CDR3 reads CASSQGIKSSTDTQYF. In DNA, the CDR3 is TGCGCCAGCAGCCAAGGGATAAAGTCTAGCACAGATACGCAGTATTTT.

This clone was seen a handful of times. This rearrangement joins TRBV5-6 to TRBJ2-2; a weak D match, TRBD1 (6 bases). The CDR3 contains 14 residues. V was cut by 2 bases and J by 7 bases, with 12 bases left in between. Germline V gene lookup returns CDR1 SGHDT and CDR2 YYEEEE. CDR3 amino acids: CASSLWGPSGELFF. For the CDR3, the DNA is TGTGCCAGCAGCTTATGGGGGCCCAGCGGGGAGCTGTTTTTT.